A selection of T cell receptor beta chains follows, all from one sample in a study of T cell repertoires in cytomegalovirus infection. The antigens of these receptors remain unknown. Each CDR3 protein gets one entry after TCRdb re-called the reads with MiXCR. Of about 150,000 distinct CDR3 sequences listed, about 31% are singletons. The source material was CD8+ T cells from cultured PBMCs, sampled from culture after CMV antigen stimulation. The receptors here all came from a human donor in good health (CMV status not recorded). Some clones in this sample may be carry-over from other donors' samples. Both conserved end residues are part of each CDR3. The order of the fields is clone size, V gene, D gene, J gene, CDR3 protein, CDR3 DNA. The D gene is left open where the match is weak. The listing skips clone size in some rows; elsewhere it reads once, few, many or a size class.

>few|TRBV7-6|.|TRBJ1-1
CASSFLGEMNTEAFF
TGTGCCAGCAGCTTTCTGGGGGAGATGAACACTGAAGCTTTCTTT
>many|TRBV6-5|TRBD1|TRBJ1-1
CASSYSLGQVDTEAFF
TGTGCCAGCAGTTACTCGCTGGGACAGGTCGACACTGAAGCTTTCTTT
>.|TRBV7-6|TRBD1|TRBJ2-5
CASSLADRATQYF
TGTGCCAGCAGCTTAGCGGACAGGGCAACCCAGTACTTC
>.|TRBV7-7|.|TRBJ2-1
CASSPSLAGANNEQFF
TGTGCCAGCAGCCCGTCGTTGGCGGGGGCCAACAATGAGCAGTTCTTC
>.|TRBV20-1|.|TRBJ2-7
CSASATNSYEQYF
TGCAGTGCTAGTGCGACTAACTCCTACGAGCAGTACTTC
>.|TRBV6-6|.|TRBJ1-5
CASSYGNNQPQHF
TGTGCCAGCAGTTACGGGAACAATCAGCCCCAGCATTTT
>many|TRBV7-2|.|TRBJ2-5
CASSPYVRSWETQYF
TGTGCCAGCAGCCCCTACGTCCGGTCATGGGAGACCCAGTACTTC
>.|TRBV10-3|.|TRBJ2-7
CAISEGVTYEQYF
TGTGCCATCTCCGAGGGGGTCACCTACGAGCAGTACTTC
>many|TRBV12-3/TRBV12-4|.|TRBJ1-2
CASSLMVTNYGYTF
TGTGCCAGCAGTTTGATGGTTACTAACTATGGCTACACCTTC
>.|TRBV13|.|TRBJ1-2
CASSLAGVDYTF
TGTGCCAGCAGCTTAGCGGGGGTCGACTACACCTTC
>few|TRBV14|.|TRBJ2-1
CASSKPRTGEQFF
TGTGCCAGCAGCAAACCTCGAACCGGTGAGCAGTTCTTC
>.|TRBV7-8|.|TRBJ1-1
CASMGGSDTEAFF
TGTGCCAGCATGGGGGGCTCGGATACTGAAGCTTTCTTT
>.|TRBV27|TRBD2|TRBJ2-5
CASSLAPGLAYETQYF
TGTGCCAGCAGTTTAGCCCCGGGACTAGCTTATGAGACCCAGTACTTC
>many|TRBV19|.|TRBJ1-1
CASSMTESRHTEAFF
TGTGCCAGTAGTATGACAGAGTCCAGACACACTGAAGCTTTCTTT
>few|TRBV28|.|TRBJ2-3
CASSLSGTDTQYF
TGTGCCAGCAGTTTATCAGGGACAGATACGCAGTATTTT
>.|TRBV19|TRBD1|TRBJ2-7
CASRTGDPPYEQYF
TGTGCCAGCAGAACAGGGGATCCCCCCTACGAGCAGTACTTC
>.|TRBV19|TRBD1|TRBJ1-1
CAGTDGGQPNTEAFF
TGTGCCGGTACCGATGGGGGACAGCCGAACACTGAAGCTTTCTTT
>.|TRBV6-2/TRBV6-3|.|TRBJ2-5
CASSYTGSETQYF
TGTGCCAGCAGTTACACGGGGTCGGAGACCCAGTACTTC
>.|TRBV12-3/TRBV12-4|.|TRBJ1-1
CASSPRTDRAFF
TGTGCCAGCAGTCCACGGACAGATCGGGCTTTCTTT
>once|TRBV12-3/TRBV12-4|TRBD1|TRBJ2-1
CASSPESRPDRGHEQFF
TGTGCCAGCAGTCCCGAGTCCCGACCCGACAGGGGACATGAGCAGTTCTTC
>few|TRBV6-6|.|TRBJ2-1
CATLPGTPVYNEQFF
TGTGCCACCCTCCCTGGGACACCGGTCTACAATGAGCAGTTCTTC
>many|TRBV20-1|TRBD1|TRBJ1-1
CSARGTGGLGAAFF
TGCAGTGCTAGAGGGACAGGGGGCCTTGGTGCAGCTTTCTTT
>.|TRBV24-1|.|TRBJ2-5
CAAGQRGQETQYF
TGTGCCGCAGGACAGAGGGGTCAAGAGACCCAGTACTTC
>.|TRBV10-3|TRBD1|TRBJ2-7
CAISRDSSGYEQYF
TGTGCCATCAGTCGGGACAGTTCGGGCTACGAGCAGTACTTC
>.|TRBV4-2|TRBD1|TRBJ2-2
CASSQEASGGTGELFF
TGTGCCAGCAGCCAAGAGGCGTCAGGGGGTACCGGGGAGCTGTTTTTT
>.|TRBV27|.|TRBJ2-7
CASSPRQVAYEQYF
TGTGCCAGCAGTCCCCGACAGGTTGCCTACGAGCAGTACTTC
>many|TRBV7-2|TRBD1|TRBJ2-7
CASSLAPGQGFYEQYF
TGTGCCAGCAGCTTAGCGCCGGGACAGGGCTTTTACGAGCAGTACTTC
>many|TRBV12-3/TRBV12-4|.|TRBJ1-3
CASSFSPGATGNTIYF
TGTGCCAGCAGTTTCTCTCCGGGGGCAACAGGAAACACCATATATTTT
>.|TRBV7-2|.|TRBJ2-1
CASTSSDRLYNEQFF
TGTGCCAGCACCTCCTCGGACAGATTATACAATGAGCAGTTCTTC
>.|TRBV19|.|TRBJ1-1
CASSLPGATTEAFF
TGTGCCAGTAGTCTCCCCGGAGCCACCACTGAAGCTTTCTTT
>.|TRBV11-3|.|TRBJ2-5
CASSLVPELGREETQYF
TGTGCCAGCAGCTTAGTTCCCGAATTGGGCCGTGAAGAGACCCAGTACTTC
>.|TRBV27|.|TRBJ2-1
CASSLDQGRDNEQFF
TGTGCCAGCAGCCTTGACCAGGGACGAGACAATGAGCAGTTCTTC
>.|TRBV5-6|.|TRBJ2-2
CASSWGVAGELFF
TGTGCCAGCAGCTGGGGGGTCGCCGGGGAGCTGTTTTTT
>.|TRBV18|.|TRBJ2-6
CASSASRLPVESGANVLTF
TGTGCCAGCTCAGCGTCGCGGCTCCCCGTAGAATCTGGGGCCAACGTCCTGACTTTC
>.|TRBV5-6|TRBD1|TRBJ1-1
CASSATGTADIMNTEAFF
TGTGCCAGCAGCGCCACCGGGACAGCCGATATCATGAACACTGAAGCTTTCTTT
>.|TRBV28|TRBD1|TRBJ2-3
CASSAGTGGTDTQYF
TGTGCCAGCAGCGCCGGGACAGGGGGCACAGATACGCAGTATTTT
>.|TRBV24-1|.|TRBJ2-2
CATSDSPTTGELFF
TGTGCCACCAGTGATTCCCCAACGACCGGGGAGCTGTTTTTT
>.|TRBV29-1|.|TRBJ2-1
CAMPGLGAGDEQFF
TGCGCGATGCCGGGACTGGGGGCAGGGGATGAGCAGTTCTTC
>few|TRBV27|.|TRBJ1-3
CASSLTGSGNTIYF
TGTGCCAGCAGTTTAACAGGATCTGGAAACACCATATATTTT
>.|TRBV7-9|TRBD1|TRBJ1-3
CASSPRARGQVHSGNTIYF
TGTGCCAGCAGCCCTAGGGCCAGGGGACAGGTCCACTCTGGAAACACCATATATTTT
>few|TRBV6-1|.|TRBJ2-2
CASSPRDAANTGELFF
TGTGCCAGCAGTCCCCGGGACGCTGCGAACACCGGGGAGCTGTTTTTT
>once|TRBV6-6|.|TRBJ1-1
CASSFGATEAFF
TGTGCCAGCAGCTTCGGGGCTACCGAAGCTTTCTTT
>many|TRBV11-1|TRBD2|TRBJ2-1
CASSLWGGTSGARAYNEQFF
TGTGCCAGCAGCCTTTGGGGCGGGACTAGCGGGGCTCGAGCCTACAATGAGCAGTTCTTC
>few|TRBV7-7|.|TRBJ1-4
CASYSGKPGEKLFF
TGTGCCAGCTACTCAGGGAAACCGGGCGAAAAACTGTTTTTT
>.|TRBV6-1|.|TRBJ2-3
CASSEVAMLADTQYF
TGTGCCAGCAGTGAGGTAGCTATGTTGGCAGATACGCAGTATTTT
>few|TRBV25-1|.|TRBJ1-1
CASRGGGMNTEAFF
TGTGCCAGCAGGGGTGGAGGGATGAACACTGAAGCTTTCTTT
>.|TRBV10-3|.|TRBJ2-4
CATLIFPKTDRSKNIQYF
TGTGCCACCCTAATATTTCCGAAGACAGACCGGTCCAAAAACATTCAGTACTTC
>.|TRBV7-8|.|TRBJ2-7
CASSDGNEQYF
TGTGCCAGCAGCGACGGTAACGAGCAGTACTTC
>few|TRBV4-1|.|TRBJ2-3
CASSPTPWGANTDTQYF
TGCGCCAGCAGCCCCACACCCTGGGGGGCCAACACAGATACGCAGTATTTT
>.|TRBV20-1|.|TRBJ1-1
CSAWEGSGHVWAFF
TGCAGTGCTTGGGAGGGGTCCGGGCACGTTTGGGCTTTCTTT
>.|TRBV12-3/TRBV12-4|TRBD2|TRBJ2-1
CASSPWGGLDNEQFF
TGTGCCAGCAGCCCTTGGGGGGGGTTAGACAATGAGCAGTTCTTC
>.|TRBV2|.|TRBJ1-2
CASTLIVTF
TGTGCCAGCACTCTAATCGTAACCTTC
>.|TRBV12-3/TRBV12-4|TRBD1|TRBJ1-5
CASMAGGLQPQHF
TGTGCCAGCATGGCAGGGGGCCTGCAGCCCCAGCATTTT
>.|TRBV28|TRBD1|TRBJ2-5
CASSTMYGTGSETQYF
TGTGCCAGCAGTACTATGTACGGGACAGGGTCTGAGACCCAGTACTTC
>few|TRBV7-6|.|TRBJ2-2
CASSADGGELFF
TGTGCCAGCAGCGCCGACGGCGGGGAGCTGTTTTTT
>.|TRBV4-1|TRBD1|TRBJ1-6
CASSREGQPYNSPLHF
TGCGCCAGCAGCCGTGAGGGACAGCCGTATAATTCACCCCTCCACTTT
>.|TRBV12-5|.|TRBJ1-5
CASADGNQPQHF
TGTGCTAGTGCCGACGGCAATCAGCCTCAGCATTTT